This entry lists 26 T cell receptor beta chains sequenced from one sample in a study of CD8+ T cells in alopecia areata (dated by TCRdb to the late 2010s). The library was produced with the immunoSEQ multiplex PCR assay. To provide template for TCR sequencing, every sample had RNA extracted and reverse transcribed into cDNA. This is the immuneACCESS table as TCRdb keeps it, with only in-frame sequences that have V and J called. A part of the clones is gone; compared with another copy, unresolved V genes explain less than half, and the rest is unexplained. The table for this sample lists about 200,000 clones; about 61% of them were counted only once. In total, the top ten clones hold roughly 5.3% of the sample. The sequenced material came from CD8+ T cells sorted from blood. The source is a human donor in good health.

The chain links TRBV30 to TRBJ2-3; no clear D gene. There are 13 residues in the CDR3. Trimming pared 0 bases from V and 0 bases from J, leaving 4 bases between. Germline lookup yields CDR1 GTSNPN and CDR2 SVGIG (reference sequence). The DNA of the CDR3 is TGTGCCTGGAGTGTAGACAGCACAGATACGCAGTATTTT. It encodes CAWSVDSTDTQYF. The full variable domain, completed using reference TRBV30 and TRBJ2-3, is SQTIHQWPATLVQPVGSPLSLECTVEGTSNPNLYWYRQAAGRGLQLLFYSVGIGQISSEVPQNLSASRPQDRQFILSSKKLLLSDSGFYLCAWSVDSTDTQYFGPGTRLTVL.

Only one count was recorded for this clone. The J gene is TRBJ1-2, the V gene TRBV29-1, with 7 positions matching TRBD1. The CDR3 has 15 residues. CDR1 and CDR2 from the germline V gene are SQVTM and ANQGSEA. CDR3 in amino acids: CSSREGADTNYGYTF. Written as DNA, the CDR3 is TGCAGTTCTAGGGAGGGGGCGGATACTAACTATGGCTACACCTTC.

This clone was observed a single time. The V and J genes are TRBV27 and TRBJ1-6; unclear D gene. The germline V gene encodes CDR1 MNHEY and CDR2 SMNVEV (reference sequence). The V and J ends lost 5 bases and 7 bases respectively, with 9 bases between them. This CDR3 is 13 amino acids long. CDR3 sequence (DNA): TGTGCCAGCAGTCCGTCCGAGAATTCACCCCTCCACTTT. Translated: CASSPSENSPLHF.

Details on this clone: The sample contains more than one DNA sequence encoding this CDR3. J is TRBJ2-7 and V is TRBV7-9; 8 nucleotides match TRBD1. After removal of 4 bases from V and 1 base from J, the junction contained 3 bases not matched to a gene. This CDR3 has 14 residues. Germline lookup yields CDR1 SEHNR and CDR2 FQNEAQ (reference sequence). CDR3 sequence reads: CASSSRQGSYEQYF. The CDR3 DNA reads as TGTGCCAGCAGCTCGAGACAGGGGTCCTACGAGCAGTACTTC. Together with reference TRBV7-9 and TRBJ2-7, the CDR3 gives the full variable domain: DTGVSQNPRHKITKRGQNVTFRCDPISEHNRLYWYRQTLGQGPEFLTYFQNEAQLEKSRLLSDRFSAERPKGSFSTLEIQRTEQGDSAMYLCASSSRQGSYEQYFGPGTRLTVT.

The chain carries TRBV11-2 and TRBJ2-1, with unresolved D. Germline-derived CDR1 and CDR2 are SGHAT and FQNNGV. V was cut by 1 base and J by 0 bases, with 10 bases left in between. The CDR3 sequence is 16 residues long. The CDR3 DNA is TGTGCCAGCAGCTTAGGGCGCCCTAGCTCCTACAATGAGCAGTTCTTC. Protein: CASSLGRPSSYNEQFF.

This clone was counted a few times. This chain links TRBV29-1 with TRBJ2-3; 10 bases fit TRBD2. Unmatched junction bases numbered 1, after V lost 6 bases and J lost 1 base. Germline CDR1 reads SQVTM; CDR2 reads ANQGSEA. There are 13 residues in the CDR3. The CDR3 region has the DNA TGCAGCGTCGGACTAGCGGGCACAGATACGCAGTATTTT. As protein: CSVGLAGTDTQYF.

V gene TRBV4-1 combines with J gene TRBJ1-1; D call uncertain. CDR1 is MGHRA, CDR2 YSYEKL, per germline. CDR3 size: 13 residues. The V end was cut by 6 bases, the J end by 11 bases, with 19 bases between. The CDR3 DNA is TGCGCCAGCAGACGGACCCCAGGTCTTGACGCTTTCTTT. This codes for CASRRTPGLDAFF.

V is TRBV4-2 and J is TRBJ2-5, with D possibly matching TRBD2 (7 bases). V gave up 0 bases and J gave up 2 bases, with 16 bases separating them. CDR1 LGHNA and CDR2 YNFKEQ come from the germline V gene. This CDR3 comprises 17 residues. CDR3 in amino acids: CASSQDTAQGGQETQYF. The CDR3 DNA sequence: TGTGCCAGCAGCCAAGATACTGCACAGGGAGGGCAAGAGACCCAGTACTTC.

This sequence joins TRBV7-3 and TRBJ2-3; 11 nucleotides line up with TRBD2. Looked up from germline, CDR1 is SGHTA and CDR2 is FQGTGA. The CDR3 totals 15 residues. V was pared by 2 bases and J by 4 bases, with 2 bases of the junction left unmatched. As DNA, the CDR3 is TGTGCCAGCAGCTTACTAGCGGGGGGCTCAGATACGCAGTATTTT. Encoded protein: CASSLLAGGSDTQYF. Using reference TRBV7-3 and TRBJ2-3 for the parts outside the CDR3, the full variable domain is GAGVSQTPSNKVTEKGKYVELRCDPISGHTALYWYRQSLGQGPEFLIYFQGTGAADDSGLPNDRFFAVRPEGSVSTLKIQRTERGDSAVYLCASSLLAGGSDTQYFGPGTRLTVL.

This clone was detected only a few times. This chain connects TRBV4-1 to TRBJ2-1, with no clear D. With 3 bases removed from V and 7 bases from J, the gap between germline ends came to 10 bases. Germline CDR1 and CDR2: MGHRA and YSYEKL. The CDR3 consists of 13 residues. The CDR3 DNA reads TGCGCCAGCAGCCAGGCTAGTAATAATGAGCAGTTCTTC. Protein sequence: CASSQASNNEQFF.

CDR3 sequence reads: CASSTAGYYGYTF. DNA of the CDR3: TGTGCCAGCAGTACTGCGGGGTACTATGGCTACACCTTC. V and J are TRBV6-5 and TRBJ1-2; unclear D gene. Germline-derived CDR1 and CDR2 are MNHEY and SVGAGI. The CDR3 runs to 13 residues. The V end lost 5 bases, the J end lost 3 bases, and 10 bases lay between the germline ends.

V is TRBV29-1 and J is TRBJ2-7; D uncertain. The CDR3 is made up of 10 amino acids. V was trimmed by 3 bases and J by 9 bases, leaving 9 bases between them. In germline, CDR1 is SQVTM, CDR2 ANQGSEA. The CDR3 coding sequence is TGCAGCGTTGAGGTCCCAGGGCAGTACTTC. This gives the protein CSVEVPGQYF.

The chain uses TRBV27 and TRBJ1-2, with D perhaps TRBD1 (5 bases). The CDR3 is 12 residues long. V was cut by 3 bases and J by 8 bases, with 10 bases left in between. Germline V gene data show CDR1 as MNHEY and CDR2 as SMNVEV (reference sequence). CDR3 bases: TGTGCCAGCAGTTTGAGGGGAGGGGGCTACACCTTC. It translates to CASSLRGGGYTF.

This chain joins TRBV7-8 and TRBJ2-5; D is undetermined. CDR3 length: 12 amino acids. CDR1 is SGHVS, CDR2 FQNEAQ, per germline. Between the trimmed V and J ends, which lost 6 bases and 9 bases, there was a span of 14 bases. The CDR3 sequence: CASSSRGKSQYF. Written as DNA, the CDR3 is TGTGCCAGCAGTTCCCGAGGAAAGTCCCAGTACTTC.

The rearrangement joins TRBV6-4 to TRBJ2-1; D may be TRBD2 (6 bases). This CDR3 has 15 residues. CDR1 and CDR2 (germline): MRHNA, SNTAGT. V lost 6 bases to trimming and J lost 2 bases, with 14 bases between them. The CDR3 coding sequence is TGTGCCAGCAGCCCTAGTGGGGGGACCTACAATGAGCAGTTCTTC. Translated, it gives CASSPSGGTYNEQFF.

The chain's CDR3 is CASSPLDNNEQFF. DNA of the CDR3: TGCGCCAGCAGCCCCTTGGACAACAATGAGCAGTTCTTC. This sequence joins TRBV4-1 and TRBJ2-1; possibly TRBD1 for D (5 bases). This CDR3 is 13 amino acids long. V dropped 4 bases and J dropped 5 bases, with 9 bases sitting between them. The V gene's germline CDR1 is MGHRA and CDR2 YSYEKL.

The chain combines TRBV9 with TRBJ1-5; D is unresolved. V lost 0 bases to trimming and J lost 10 bases, with 11 bases between them. The CDR3 is made up of 13 amino acids. CDR1 is SGDLS, CDR2 YYNGEE, per germline. CDR3 sequence: CASSVDGSGPQHF. The CDR3 region has the DNA TGTGCCAGCAGCGTAGACGGTTCAGGTCCCCAGCATTTT.

This clone has a single count. This rearrangement joins TRBV4-1 to TRBJ2-7; 10 nucleotides match TRBD1. Germline values: CDR1 MGHRA, CDR2 YSYEKL. V lost 3 bases, J lost 4 bases, and 3 bases stayed unmatched. CDR3 size: 14 residues. The CDR3 is CASSHTDRGYEQYF. The CDR3 nucleotides read TGCGCCAGCAGCCACACGGACAGGGGGTACGAGCAGTACTTC.

Many counts were recorded for this clone. This chain links TRBV2 with TRBJ2-7; tentatively, D is TRBD2 (6 bases). This CDR3 contains 15 residues. Trimming removed 7 bases at V and 0 bases at J, with 16 bases between. Germline CDR1 reads SNHLY; CDR2 reads FYNNEI. CDR3 nucleotide sequence: TGTGCCAGCATGGGGGGACCCCGCGGCTCCTACGAGCAGTACTTC. Protein: CASMGGPRGSYEQYF.

The chain links TRBV4-1 to TRBJ1-5; D is undetermined. Looked up from germline, CDR1 is MGHRA and CDR2 is YSYEKL. The CDR3 sequence is 14 residues long. V lost 2 bases and J 1 base, leaving 6 bases between the germline ends. CDR3: CASSQHVSNQPQHF. The CDR3 DNA reads as TGCGCCAGCAGCCAACACGTAAGCAATCAGCCCCAGCATTTT.

The V call is TRBV4-1, the J call TRBJ1-1; weak D call: TRBD1 (6 bases). The germline CDR1 and CDR2 sequences are MGHRA and YSYEKL. Trimming shortened V by 0 bases and J by 10 bases, and 15 bases separated the two germline ends. This CDR3 is 14 amino acids long. The CDR3 DNA is TGCGCCAGCAGCCAAGACCCCCCGGGGGCTGGAGCTTTCTTT. This codes for CASSQDPPGAGAFF.

To note about this clone: A much larger clone lies one base from this, so it may be a read error. This specimen includes other DNA sequences encoding the same CDR3. The chain couples TRBV7-9 to TRBJ1-1; D gene uncertain. Trimming left V 1 base short and J 0 bases short, with 3 bases between. Germline V gene lookup returns CDR1 SEHNR and CDR2 FQNEAQ (reference sequence). The CDR3 consists of 13 residues. For the CDR3, the DNA is TGTGCCAGCAGCTTAGGGATGAACACTGAAGCTTTCTTT. Residues: CASSLGMNTEAFF. The complete variable domain, with remaining parts taken from reference TRBV7-9 and TRBJ1-1, reads DTGVSQNPRHKITKRGQNVTFRCDPISEHNRLYWYRQTLGQGPEFLTYFQNEAQLEKSRLLSDRFSAERPKGSFSTLEIQRTEQGDSAMYLCASSLGMNTEAFFGQGTRLTVV.

This clone has only a few counts. The CDR3 region has the DNA TGTGCCAGCAGCCTTATAGGGGGACCTAGCGCTGAAGCTTTCTTT. Protein: CASSLIGGPSAEAFF. The V and J genes are TRBV27 and TRBJ1-1, with D maybe TRBD1 (6 bases). The V end was cut by 6 bases, the J end by 6 bases, with 20 bases between. Germline CDR1 MNHEY, CDR2 SMNVEV (reference sequence). The CDR3 has 15 residues.

This clone was observed a few times. The chain employs TRBV19 and TRBJ2-1, with TRBD2 as a possible D gene (6 bases). V lost 7 bases, J lost 6 bases, and 10 bases lay in between. The CDR3 totals 12 residues. Germline CDR1 is LNHDA and CDR2 is SQIVND (reference sequence). For the CDR3, the DNA is TGTGCCAGTATGGAGGGGTCCAATGAGCAGTTCTTC. As protein: CASMEGSNEQFF.

This clone was counted between two and nine times. V and J are TRBV19 and TRBJ2-4; the D gene is possibly TRBD2 (7 bases). The CDR3 length is 14 residues. V was clipped by 6 bases and J by 5 bases, with 14 bases between them. CDR1 and CDR2 (germline): LNHDA, SQIVND (reference sequence). CDR3 DNA sequence: TGTGCCAGTAGGTCCAGGGAGGGGGAAAACATTCAGTACTTC. Its translation is CASRSREGENIQYF.

CDR3 in amino acids: CASSQERSAENQPQHF. CDR3 coding DNA: TGTGCCAGCAGCCAAGAAAGGTCGGCCGAAAATCAGCCCCAGCATTTT. J is TRBJ1-5 and V is TRBV4-2; unclear D gene. V lost 0 bases to trimming and J lost 4 bases, with 13 bases between them. CDR3 length equals 16 residues. CDR1 is LGHNA and CDR2 is YNFKEQ in the germline V gene.